This T cell receptor beta chain was recovered during a study of shared clonotypes between healthy human individuals. CD45RA+ naive and CD45RA-negative memory subsets were separated from CD4+ cells. The CDR3 is 12 residues long. The V gene lost 6 bases and the J gene lost 4 bases, with 9 bases spanning the gap. Germline V gene data show CDR1 as SNHLY and CDR2 as FYNNEI. Per sorted-subset replicate PCR, input was around 200 ng DNA, representing some 30,000 T cell genomes. Study processing details: ImmunoSEQ supplied junction-only sequences lacking quality scores, so filtering was different. Assay: immunoSEQ multiplex PCR; the TCRdb copy retains only in-frame clones and omits some. D and trimming were read from the DNA, whereas the V and J calls and clone size are those reported in that table. The sample has around 2.3 million clones, 95% seen once. A remark on this clone: Antigen unknown. The same CDR3 is also encoded by other DNA sequences in this sample.

Findings and caveats of the study: Sequencing depth was a factor that was expected to affect clonotype sharing among donors.

The chain recombines TRBV2 with TRBJ1-2; possible D gene TRBD1, 5 bases. The TCR was taken from a young man in good health. Sequenced input: naive CD4+ T cells sorted from blood. Subset noted: CD45RA+ positively selected. This CDR3 is CASRGQGYGYTF. CDR3 in DNA: TGTGCCAGCAGGGGGCAGGGCTATGGCTACACCTTC.